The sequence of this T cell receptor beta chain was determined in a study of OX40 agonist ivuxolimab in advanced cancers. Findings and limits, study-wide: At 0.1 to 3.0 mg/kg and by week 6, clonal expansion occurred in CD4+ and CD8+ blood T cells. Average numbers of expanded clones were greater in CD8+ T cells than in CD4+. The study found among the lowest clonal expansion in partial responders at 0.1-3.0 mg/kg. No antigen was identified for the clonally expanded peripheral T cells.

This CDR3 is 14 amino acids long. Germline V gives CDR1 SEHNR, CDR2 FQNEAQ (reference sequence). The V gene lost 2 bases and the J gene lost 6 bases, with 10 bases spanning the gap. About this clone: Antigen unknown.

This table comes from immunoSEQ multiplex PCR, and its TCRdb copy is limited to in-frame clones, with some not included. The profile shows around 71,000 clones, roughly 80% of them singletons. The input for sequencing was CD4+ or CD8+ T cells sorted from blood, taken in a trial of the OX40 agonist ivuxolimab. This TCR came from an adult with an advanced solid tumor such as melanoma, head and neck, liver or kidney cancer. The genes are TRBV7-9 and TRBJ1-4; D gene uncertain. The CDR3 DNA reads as TGTGCCAGCAGCTTAAATAACCTTTATGAAAAACTGTTTTTT. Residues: CASSLNNLYEKLFF.